Included here is one T cell receptor (beta chain) sequence, with context. What it recognizes is unknown. This entry is derived from a study of persistence of HIV-infected CD4 T cells. Sequencing used immunoSEQ version 4 in survey mode. The method was immunoSEQ multiplex PCR; TCRdb's version includes in-frame clones alone and lacks a portion of them. The profile shows 30,000 to 45,000 clones, roughly 87% of them singletons. Germline V gene lookup returns CDR1 MNHEY and CDR2 SVGAGI. CDR3 length equals 12 residues. With 6 bases removed from V and 4 bases from J, the gap between germline ends came to 9 bases. Findings and limits, study-wide: Antigen-responding cells were enriched for degenerate expanded CDR3beta sequences. TCR oligoclonality correlated with proviral oligoclonality in the same sorted populations.

Anti-CD3/anti-CD28 beads served as a nonspecific positive control stimulus. CD4+ T cells upregulating both CD40 ligand and CD69 were sorted as responding cells. This clonotype was sampled from an adult man with HIV who was CMV-seropositive. Here the sequenced sample was CD4+ T cells sorted from PBMCs after 18-hour stimulation, taken from a patient who received antiretroviral therapy. The rearrangement links TRBV6-5 to TRBJ1-1, with D perhaps matching TRBD1 (5 bases). For the CDR3, the DNA is TGTGCCAGCAGGGGGACGGCCACTGAAGCTTTCTTT. Amino acids: CASRGTATEAFF.